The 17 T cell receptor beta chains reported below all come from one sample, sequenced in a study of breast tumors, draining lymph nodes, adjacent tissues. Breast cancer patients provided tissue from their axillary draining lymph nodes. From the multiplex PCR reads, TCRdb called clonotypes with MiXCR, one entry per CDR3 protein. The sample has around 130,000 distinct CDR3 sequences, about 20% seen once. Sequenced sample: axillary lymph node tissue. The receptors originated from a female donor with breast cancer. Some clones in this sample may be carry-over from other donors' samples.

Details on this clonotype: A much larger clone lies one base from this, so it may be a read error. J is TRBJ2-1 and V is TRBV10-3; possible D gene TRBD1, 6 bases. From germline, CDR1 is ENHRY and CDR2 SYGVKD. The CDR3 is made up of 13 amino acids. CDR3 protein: CAIRASRDNEQVF. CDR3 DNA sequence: TGTGCCATCAGAGCCTCCCGGGACAATGAGCAGGTCTTC.

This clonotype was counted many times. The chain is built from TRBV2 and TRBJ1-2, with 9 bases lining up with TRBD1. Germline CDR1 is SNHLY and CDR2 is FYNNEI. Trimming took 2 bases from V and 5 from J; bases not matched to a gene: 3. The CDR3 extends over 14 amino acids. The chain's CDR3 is CASSEIGTGYGYTF. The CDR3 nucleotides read TGTGCCAGCAGTGAAATTGGGACAGGGTATGGCTACACCTTC.

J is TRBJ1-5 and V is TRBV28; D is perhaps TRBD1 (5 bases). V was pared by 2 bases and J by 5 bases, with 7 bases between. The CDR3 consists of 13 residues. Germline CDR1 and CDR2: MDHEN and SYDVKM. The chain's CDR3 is CASSLDSDQPQHF. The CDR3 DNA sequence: TGTGCCAGCAGTTTAGACAGCGATCAGCCCCAGCATTTT. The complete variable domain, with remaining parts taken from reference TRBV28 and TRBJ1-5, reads DVKVTQSSRYLVKRTGEKVFLECVQDMDHENMFWYRQDPGLGLRLIYFSYDVKMKEKGDIPEGYSVSREKKERFSLILESASTNQTSMYLCASSLDSDQPQHFGDGTRLSIL.

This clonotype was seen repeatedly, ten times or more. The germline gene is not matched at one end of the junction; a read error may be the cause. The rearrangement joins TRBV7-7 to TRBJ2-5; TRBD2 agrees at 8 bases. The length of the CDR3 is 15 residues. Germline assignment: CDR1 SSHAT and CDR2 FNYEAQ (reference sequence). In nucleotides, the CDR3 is TGTGCTAGCAGCTTCGTTGCGGGAGGACAAGAGACCCAGTACTTC. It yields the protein CASSFVAGGQETQYF.

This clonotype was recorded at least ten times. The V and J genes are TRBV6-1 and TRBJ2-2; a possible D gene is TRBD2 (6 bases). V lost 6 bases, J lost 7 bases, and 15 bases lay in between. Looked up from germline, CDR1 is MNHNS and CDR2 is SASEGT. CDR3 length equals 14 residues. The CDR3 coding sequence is TGTGCCAGCAGAAAGATTAGCGGTGGCGGGGAGCTGTTTTTT. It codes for CASRKISGGGELFF.

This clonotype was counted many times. In DNA form, the CDR3 reads TGTGCCAGCAGCTCCCGGGACCTTGATAATTCACCCCTCCACTTT. It encodes CASSSRDLDNSPLHF. The chain employs TRBV7-9 and TRBJ1-6; D might be TRBD1 (5 bases). CDR3 length: 15 amino acids. With 4 bases removed from V and 5 bases from J, the gap between germline ends came to 12 bases. CDR1 is SEHNR and CDR2 is FQNEAQ in the germline V gene (reference sequence).

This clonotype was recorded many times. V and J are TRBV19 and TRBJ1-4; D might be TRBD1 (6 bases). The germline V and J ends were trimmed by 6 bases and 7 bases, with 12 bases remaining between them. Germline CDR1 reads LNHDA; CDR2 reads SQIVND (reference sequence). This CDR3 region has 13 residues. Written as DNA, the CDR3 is TGTGCCAGTAGCAAAGGGGGACGTGAAAAACTGTTTTTT. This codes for CASSKGGREKLFF.

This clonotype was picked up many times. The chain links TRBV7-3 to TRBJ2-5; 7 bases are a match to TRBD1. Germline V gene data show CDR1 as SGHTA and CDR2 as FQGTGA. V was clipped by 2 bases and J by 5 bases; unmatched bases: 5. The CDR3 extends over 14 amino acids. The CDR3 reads CASSLQDRRETQYF. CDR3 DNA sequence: TGTGCCAGCAGCTTACAGGACAGGAGGGAGACCCAGTACTTC.

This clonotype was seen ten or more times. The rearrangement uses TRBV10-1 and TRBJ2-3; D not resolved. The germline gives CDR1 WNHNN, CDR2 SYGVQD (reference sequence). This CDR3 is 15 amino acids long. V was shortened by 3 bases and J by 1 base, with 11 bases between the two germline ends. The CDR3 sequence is CASSEWSGGTDTQYF. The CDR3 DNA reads TGCGCCAGCAGTGAATGGTCAGGCGGCACAGATACGCAGTATTTT.

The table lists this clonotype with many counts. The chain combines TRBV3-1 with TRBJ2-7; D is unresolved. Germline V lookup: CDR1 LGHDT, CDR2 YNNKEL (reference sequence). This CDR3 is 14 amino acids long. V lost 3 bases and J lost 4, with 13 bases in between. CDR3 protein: CASSHVDYRYEQYF. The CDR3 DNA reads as TGTGCCAGCAGCCACGTAGATTACCGTTACGAGCAGTACTTC.

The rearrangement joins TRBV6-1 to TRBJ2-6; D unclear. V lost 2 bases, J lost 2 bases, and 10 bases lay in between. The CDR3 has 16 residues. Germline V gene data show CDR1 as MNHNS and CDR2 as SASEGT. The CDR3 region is CASSEIPDAGANVLTF. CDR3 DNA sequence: TGTGCCAGCAGTGAAATCCCGGATGCTGGGGCCAACGTCCTGACTTTC.

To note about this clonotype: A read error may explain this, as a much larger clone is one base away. In DNA, the CDR3 is TGTGCCAGCAGTTCGGGGGCAGGATATGGCTGCACCTTC. Translating gives CASSSGAGYGCTF. V usage is TRBV6-1 and J usage is TRBJ1-2; possibly TRBD1 for D (6 bases). The CDR3 covers 13 residues. Per the germline V gene, CDR1 is MNHNS and CDR2 is SASEGT.

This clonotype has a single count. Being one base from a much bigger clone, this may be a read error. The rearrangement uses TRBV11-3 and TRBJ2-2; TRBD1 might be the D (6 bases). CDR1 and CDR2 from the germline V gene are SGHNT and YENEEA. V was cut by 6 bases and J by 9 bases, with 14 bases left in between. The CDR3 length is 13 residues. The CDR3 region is CASRNTGTRELFF. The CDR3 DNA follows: TGTGCCAGCAGGAACACAGGGACCAGGGAGCTGTTTTTT.

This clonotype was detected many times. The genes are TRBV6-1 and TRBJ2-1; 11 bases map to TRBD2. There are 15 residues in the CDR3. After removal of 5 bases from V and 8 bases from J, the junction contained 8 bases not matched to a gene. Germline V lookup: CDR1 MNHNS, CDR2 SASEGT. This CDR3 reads CASSSGLADGDEQFF. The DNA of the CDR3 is TGTGCCAGCAGTTCGGGACTAGCGGACGGCGATGAGCAGTTCTTC.

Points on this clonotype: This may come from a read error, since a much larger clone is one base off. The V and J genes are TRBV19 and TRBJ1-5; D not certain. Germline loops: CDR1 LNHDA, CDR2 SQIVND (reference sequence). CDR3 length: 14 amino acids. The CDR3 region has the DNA TGTGCCAGTAGTATACGAGGGAGCAATCAGCCCCGGCATTTT. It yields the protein CASSIRGSNQPRHF. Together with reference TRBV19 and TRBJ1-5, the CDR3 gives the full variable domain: DGGITQSPKYLFRKEGQNVTLSCEQNLNHDAMYWYRQDPGQGLRLIYYSQIVNDFQKGDIAEGYSVSREKKESFPLTVTSAQKNPTAFYLCASSIRGSNQPRHFGDGTRLSIL.

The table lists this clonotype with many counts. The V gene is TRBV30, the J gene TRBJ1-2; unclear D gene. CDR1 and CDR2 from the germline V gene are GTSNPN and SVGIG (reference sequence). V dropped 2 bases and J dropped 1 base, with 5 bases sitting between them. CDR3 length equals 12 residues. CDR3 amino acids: CAWSSGNYGYTF. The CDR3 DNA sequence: TGTGCCTGGAGTTCGGGTAACTATGGCTACACCTTC.

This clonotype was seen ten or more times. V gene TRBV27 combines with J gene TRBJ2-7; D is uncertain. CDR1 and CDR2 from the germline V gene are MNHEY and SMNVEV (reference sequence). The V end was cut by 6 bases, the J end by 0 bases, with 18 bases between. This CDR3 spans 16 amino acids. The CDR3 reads CASSPLSPDVSYEQYF. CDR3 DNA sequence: TGTGCCAGCAGCCCTTTAAGCCCGGACGTCTCCTACGAGCAGTACTTC.